The sequence of this T cell receptor beta chain was determined in a study of tumor-infiltrating lymphocytes in primary liver carcinoma. Study-level background: Productive TCRbeta read yields ran from roughly 3.9 to 6.8 million per sample and were similar between tissues. Study conclusions and caveats: Tumor-adjacent and tumor-blood pairs shared a smaller degree of overlap than tumor region pairs. Detection in all five tumor regions applied to only about 7-24% of top clones.

For this clonotype: Its antigen is as yet unknown.

The germline V gene has CDR1 MNHEY and CDR2 SVGAGI. The V end was cut by 7 bases, the J end by 2 bases, with 12 bases between. There are 13 residues in the CDR3. From about 20-30 mg of unsorted bulk tissue, DNA and RNA were co-extracted together. No patient had received treatment, and all had chronic HBV infection. A constant-region primer served to make TCR beta cDNA from approximately 490 ng total RNA. Three nested multiplex PCR rounds, a slightly modified ARM-PCR method, built the TCR beta libraries. Each of the first two PCR rounds ran roughly 9 cycles with TRBV1-TRBV30 forward and C-beta reverse primers. TCRdb called the multiplex PCR reads again in MiXCR, with one record for every CDR3 protein. The table includes 55,000 or so distinct CDR3 sequences, around 64% detected once.

The V and J genes are TRBV6-5 and TRBJ2-7; D gene unclear. Sequenced: liver tumor tissue from sampling region 2. Subset meaning: tumor region T2, inferior pole. The source is a man aged 40-50 years with primary liver carcinoma and hepatitis B virus infection. This CDR3 is CASTGTSPYEQYF. DNA of the CDR3: TGTGCCAGCACTGGAACATCCCCCTACGAGCAGTACTTC.